This TCR beta chain is drawn from a study of cytomegalovirus exposure and HLA in healthy donors. For this clone: The antigen is unknown.

With 60 Vbeta and 13 Jbeta primers, the PCR was carried out. In the study's own analysis: In a later analysis, roughly 11 million of approximately 86 million unique beta chains occurred in at least two donors. Produced via immunoSEQ multiplex PCR; TCRdb's table is partial and in-frame only. V and J calls and clone size are copied from that table; D and trimming were computed from the DNA. This table holds under 70,000 clones. General study results and limits: With high specificity and sensitivity, the classifier reportedly diagnosed cytomegalovirus status.

Donors were nominally healthy when sampled, though unrecorded immune exposures were likely. Sequences were obtained from PBMCs. The source of this sequence is a woman younger than 30 in good health and CMV-seronegative.

Here the CDR3 DNA reads TGTGCCAGCAGTCCCGGAGGGAGCTCCTACGAGCAGTACTTC. It codes for CASSPGGSSYEQYF. The chain recombines TRBV28 with TRBJ2-7, with D maybe TRBD2 (6 bases). The CDR3 length is 14 residues. Germline CDR1 and CDR2: MDHEN and SYDVKM. V dropped 5 bases and J dropped 0 bases, with 11 bases sitting between them.